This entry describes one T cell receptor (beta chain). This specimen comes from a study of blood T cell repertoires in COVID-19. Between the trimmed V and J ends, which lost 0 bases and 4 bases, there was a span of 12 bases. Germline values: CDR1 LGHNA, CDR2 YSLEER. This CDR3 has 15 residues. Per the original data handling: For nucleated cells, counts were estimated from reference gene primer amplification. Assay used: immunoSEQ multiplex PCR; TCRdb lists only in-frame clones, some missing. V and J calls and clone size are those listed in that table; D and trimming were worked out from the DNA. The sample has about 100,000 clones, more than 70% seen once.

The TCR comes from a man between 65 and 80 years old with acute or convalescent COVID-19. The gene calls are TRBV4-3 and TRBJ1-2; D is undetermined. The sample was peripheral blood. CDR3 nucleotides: TGCGCCAGCAGCCAAGATTCTCACCGGGTCTATGGCTACACCTTC. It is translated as CASSQDSHRVYGYTF.